The sequence of this T cell receptor (beta chain) was determined in a study of cytomegalovirus exposure and HLA in healthy donors. Comment on this clone: Its antigen is not identified.

Primers included in the PCR were 60 Vbeta and 13 Jbeta primers. Sequencing was performed with immunoSEQ multiplex PCR; in TCRdb, only in-frame clones are kept and a portion is missing. Altogether 100,000 to 150,000 clones are present, about three quarters being singletons, with the ten largest covering approximately 13%. There are 14 residues in the CDR3. Trimming removed 3 bases at V and 8 bases at J, with 14 bases between. The germline gives CDR1 WSHSY, CDR2 SAAADI. General study points: TRBV6-2, TRBV6-3 and some other V segments were excluded as indistinguishable.

The rearrangement joins TRBV10-2 to TRBJ2-1, with D perhaps TRBD2 (6 bases). This clonotype was obtained from a woman in her sixties in good health and CMV-seropositive. The specimen was PBMCs. CDR3 nucleotide sequence: TGCGCCAGCAGTGATACGGGAGTTTCGGATGAGCAGTTCTTC. Translation gives CASSDTGVSDEQFF.